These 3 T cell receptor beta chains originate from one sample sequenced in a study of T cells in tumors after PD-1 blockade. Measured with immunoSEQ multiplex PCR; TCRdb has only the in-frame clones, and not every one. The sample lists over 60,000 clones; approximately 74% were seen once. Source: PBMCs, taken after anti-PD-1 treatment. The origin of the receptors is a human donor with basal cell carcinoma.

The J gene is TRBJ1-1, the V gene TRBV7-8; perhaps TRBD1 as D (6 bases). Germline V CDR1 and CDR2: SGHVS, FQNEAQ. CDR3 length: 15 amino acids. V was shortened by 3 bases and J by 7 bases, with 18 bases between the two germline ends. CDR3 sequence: CASSFAGTTLGEAFF. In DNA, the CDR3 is TGTGCCAGCAGCTTCGCCGGGACAACTTTGGGTGAAGCTTTCTTT.

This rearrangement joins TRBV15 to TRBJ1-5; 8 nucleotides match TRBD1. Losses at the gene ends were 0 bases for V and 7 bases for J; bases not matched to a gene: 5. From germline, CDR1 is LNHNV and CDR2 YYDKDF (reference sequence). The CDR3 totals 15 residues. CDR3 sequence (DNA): TGTGCCACCAGCAGAGACAGGGGGCTGGGACAGCCCCAGCATTTT. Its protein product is CATSRDRGLGQPQHF.

This CDR3 is CATSRDTSAPMEQFF. The DNA of the CDR3 is TGTGCCACCAGCAGAGATACTAGCGCCCCAATGGAGCAGTTCTTC. The chain is built from TRBV15 and TRBJ2-1, with 7 bases matching TRBD2. CDR3 length: 15 amino acids. Germline V gene sequence: CDR1 LNHNV, CDR2 YYDKDF (reference sequence). V shed 0 bases, J shed 10 bases, and the junction held 9 bases outside the gene matches.